One sample yielded the 30 T cell receptor beta chains listed below, sequenced in a study of blood T cell repertoires in COVID-19. Assay used: immunoSEQ multiplex PCR; TCRdb lists only in-frame clones, some missing. Among tens of thousands of clones listed, roughly 80% were seen once. Source material: peripheral blood. The receptors come from a human donor with acute or convalescent COVID-19. The donor label of this sample is uncertain.

The CDR3 nucleotides are TGTGCCAGCAGCTTAGGCCAAGGGGGGAACACTGAAGCTTTCTTT. As protein: CASSLGQGGNTEAFF. The J gene is TRBJ1-1, the V gene TRBV7-9; D might be TRBD1 (6 bases). The CDR3 has 15 amino acids. Germline V CDR1 and CDR2: SEHNR, FQNEAQ (reference sequence). The ends were cut back, 1 base at V and 1 base at J, with 10 bases in the middle.

The gene calls are TRBV19 and TRBJ2-5, with TRBD2 identical over 11 bases. Unmatched junction bases numbered 11, after V lost 6 bases and J lost 5 bases. Germline CDR1 and CDR2: LNHDA and SQIVND (reference sequence). This CDR3 is built from 16 residues. CDR3 coding DNA: TGTGCCAGTAGAGAGACCCGGGCTAGCGGGAGGGAGACCCAGTACTTC. The encoded protein is CASRETRASGRETQYF.

The chain couples TRBV7-9 to TRBJ2-2; D may be TRBD1 (6 bases). The CDR3 is made up of 13 amino acids. Trimming shortened V by 6 bases and J by 6 bases, and 11 bases separated the two germline ends. Looked up from germline, CDR1 is SEHNR and CDR2 is FQNEAQ (reference sequence). This chain's CDR3 is CASRGTISGELFF. CDR3 DNA: TGTGCCAGCAGGGGGACAATCTCCGGGGAGCTGTTTTTT.

The chain combines TRBV28 with TRBJ2-2; tentatively, D is TRBD1 (6 bases). CDR1 is MDHEN and CDR2 is SYDVKM in the germline V gene. Trimming removed 6 bases from V and 4 bases from J, with 18 bases in between. This CDR3 has 16 amino acids. The CDR3 DNA sequence: TGTGCCAGCAGCCCCAACAGGGTTTGGGGCACCGGGGAGCTGTTTTTT. Encoded protein: CASSPNRVWGTGELFF.

V is TRBV2 and J is TRBJ1-2, with D uncertain. Germline V lookup: CDR1 SNHLY, CDR2 FYNNEI. This CDR3 region has 12 residues. V lost 5 bases and J 0 bases, leaving 4 bases between the germline ends. CDR3 protein: CASSSPNYGYTF. The CDR3 DNA is TGTGCCAGCAGTAGCCCTAACTATGGCTACACCTTC.

CDR3 in DNA: TGCAGCGGGGCGGGTCGTACGGGGAAGGCACCCTACGAGCAGTACTTC. Translating it yields CSGAGRTGKAPYEQYF. The chain links TRBV29-1 to TRBJ2-7; D is perhaps TRBD2 (5 bases). This CDR3 contains 16 residues. Germline V gene sequence: CDR1 SQVTM, CDR2 ANQGSEA. Deletions cut 7 bases from V and 2 bases from J, with 24 bases between.

The gene calls are TRBV11-3 and TRBJ2-1, with 10 bases fitting TRBD2. The CDR3 loop spans 18 amino acids. Germline V gene sequence: CDR1 SGHNT, CDR2 YENEEA. Trimming took 4 bases from V and 8 from J; bases not matched to a gene: 17. The chain's CDR3 is CASSSYLAGGSPLDEQFF. The DNA for the CDR3 is TGTGCCAGCAGCTCCTATTTAGCGGGAGGCTCCCCTCTCGATGAGCAGTTCTTC.

The chain combines TRBV4-3 with TRBJ2-7; TRBD1 matches at 9 bases. CDR3 length: 16 residues. Trimming took 1 base from V and 0 from J; bases not matched to a gene: 4. Germline-derived CDR1 and CDR2 are LGHNA and YSLEER. CDR3 residues: CASSQGTGDSSYEQYF. In nucleotides, the CDR3 is TGCGCCAGCAGCCAAGGGACAGGGGATAGCTCCTACGAGCAGTACTTC.

The chain couples TRBV7-2 to TRBJ1-6; 11 bases align to TRBD1. After removal of 6 bases from V and 4 bases from J, the junction contained 5 bases not matched to a gene. This CDR3 comprises 16 residues. Germline V lookup: CDR1 SGHTA, CDR2 FQGNSA. The CDR3 DNA reads TGTGCCAGCAGTCCCGGGACAGGGGGTTATAATTCACCCCTCCACTTT. Translating it yields CASSPGTGGYNSPLHF.

This chain uses TRBV6-6 with TRBJ1-3; TRBD1 might be the D (5 bases). CDR3 length equals 14 residues. Germline lookup yields CDR1 MNHNY and CDR2 SVGAGI (reference sequence). Between the trimmed V and J ends, which lost 8 bases and 0 bases, there was a span of 11 bases. The DNA of the CDR3 is TGTGCCAGCGGGGCGGGGAACTCTGGAAACACCATATATTTT. Amino acid sequence: CASGAGNSGNTIYF.

The chain carries TRBV9 and TRBJ2-3; the match to TRBD2 covers 14 bases. The length of the CDR3 is 16 residues. Germline V gene lookup returns CDR1 SGDLS and CDR2 YYNGEE. Unmatched junction bases numbered 2, after V lost 2 bases and J lost 3 bases. Here the CDR3 reads CASSVGLAGATDTQYF. CDR3 DNA: TGTGCCAGCAGCGTGGGACTAGCGGGGGCGACAGATACGCAGTATTTT.

The chain carries TRBV6-6 and TRBJ1-1, with D maybe TRBD1 (5 bases). This CDR3 contains 12 residues. From germline, CDR1 is MNHNY and CDR2 SVGAGI (reference sequence). V was pared by 7 bases and J by 3 bases, with 9 bases between. The chain's CDR3 is CASTGGHTEAFF. In nucleotides, the CDR3 is TGTGCCAGCACGGGGGGTCACACTGAAGCTTTCTTT.

This chain joins TRBV2 and TRBJ1-1; D possibly corresponds to TRBD1 (6 bases). The germline V and J ends were trimmed by 10 bases and 2 bases, with 14 bases remaining between them. This CDR3 has 13 residues. CDR1 SNHLY and CDR2 FYNNEI come from the germline V gene. The CDR3 loop is CAINRETNTEAFF. The CDR3 DNA is TGTGCCATCAACAGGGAAACTAACACTGAAGCTTTCTTT.

This rearrangement joins TRBV19 to TRBJ1-5, with 7 bases lining up with TRBD1. The junction had 3 bases not matched to a gene; V was cut back by 2 bases and J by 5 bases. From germline, CDR1 is LNHDA and CDR2 SQIVND (reference sequence). CDR3 size: 14 residues. In DNA form, the CDR3 reads TGTGCCAGTAGTATACGGCAGGGGGATCAGCCCCAGCATTTT. It encodes CASSIRQGDQPQHF.

V gene TRBV10-3 combines with J gene TRBJ2-7; tentatively, D is TRBD1 (6 bases). V shed 6 bases and J shed 5 bases, with 17 bases lying between them. The germline V gene encodes CDR1 ENHRY and CDR2 SYGVKD. The CDR3 loop spans 14 amino acids. CDR3 DNA: TGTGCCATCAGGGCCAACAGGGCGCTAGACGAGCAGTACTTC. Its protein is CAIRANRALDEQYF.

This clone has ten or more counts. The chain joins TRBV13 to TRBJ2-7; TRBD1 matches at 12 bases. The V segment lost 5 bases and the J segment 7 bases; nucleotides outside the gene matches: 12. Germline lookup yields CDR1 PRHDT and CDR2 FYEKMQ (reference sequence). There are 16 residues in the CDR3. The CDR3 DNA is TGTGCCAGCAGCCCCCCGGGACAGGGGGCCGTTGGAGAGCAGTACTTC. Amino acids: CASSPPGQGAVGEQYF.

The gene calls are TRBV6-6 and TRBJ1-5; TRBD1 might be the D (6 bases). CDR3 length: 13 residues. The germline V and J ends were trimmed by 10 bases and 7 bases, with 17 bases remaining between them. Germline V gene sequence: CDR1 MNHNY, CDR2 SVGAGI (reference sequence). CDR3 in DNA: TGTGCCACCAAGGGGGGGCGCGGACAGCCCCAGCATTTT. Amino acids: CATKGGRGQPQHF.

The chain has TRBV24-1 and TRBJ1-1, with 7 bases lining up with TRBD1. The trim removed 3 bases at V and 1 base at J, leaving 16 bases unmatched. This CDR3 is 19 amino acids long. Per germline, CDR1 KGHDR and CDR2 SFDVKD. CDR3 sequence (DNA): TGTGCCACCAGTGATCCAACAGGGGCCCACCCGAATGCGAACACTGAAGCTTTCTTT. It specifies CATSDPTGAHPNANTEAFF.

J is TRBJ2-1 and V is TRBV5-5, with 12 positions matching TRBD2. Germline lookup yields CDR1 SGHKS and CDR2 YYEKEE (reference sequence). The CDR3 spans 16 residues. Germline trimming cut 3 bases from V and 1 base from J; bases unmatched to any gene: 2. Here the CDR3 reads CASSSSGGESYNEQFF. As DNA, the CDR3 is TGTGCCAGCAGCTCTAGCGGGGGGGAATCCTACAATGAGCAGTTCTTC.

In its sample, this clone was seen a few times. The V and J genes are TRBV7-3 and TRBJ1-1, with unresolved D. The CDR3 has 13 amino acids. CDR1 is SGHTA, CDR2 FQGTGA, per germline. Trimming left V 5 bases short and J 1 base short, with 8 bases between. The CDR3 nucleotides are TGTGCCAGCAGCCCCGACACGAACACTGAAGCTTTCTTT. Its translation: CASSPDTNTEAFF.

This clone was detected once. V and J are TRBV13 and TRBJ1-1; no definite D call. The CDR3 runs to 13 residues. Trimming took off 6 bases at V and 4 bases at J, with 12 bases between the two ends. The germline V gene encodes CDR1 PRHDT and CDR2 FYEKMQ (reference sequence). As DNA, the CDR3 is TGTGCCAGCAGTCATAATTCGGGCACTGAAGCTTTCTTT. It yields the protein CASSHNSGTEAFF.

The chain uses TRBV6-5 and TRBJ1-1; D remains ambiguous. This CDR3 contains 15 residues. Germline V lookup: CDR1 MNHEY, CDR2 SVGAGI. Trimming removed 2 bases from V and 5 bases from J, with 15 bases in between. The CDR3 nucleotides read TGTGCCAGCAGTTACGGAGTACATTTCGATACTGAAGCTTTCTTT. The encoded protein is CASSYGVHFDTEAFF.

This clone showed up just once. The V and J genes are TRBV4-1 and TRBJ2-7, with TRBD2 identical over 12 bases. This CDR3 has 16 amino acids. With V trimmed by 7 bases and J by 6 bases, 13 bases remained unmatched. From germline, CDR1 is MGHRA and CDR2 YSYEKL. This chain's CDR3 is CASTLNRLAGEGEQYF. The CDR3, as DNA: TGCGCCAGCACCCTCAACCGACTAGCGGGAGAGGGCGAGCAGTACTTC.

CDR3 in amino acids: CARLSGGGSHNSPLHF. In nucleotides, the CDR3 is TGTGCCAGGTTATCGGGAGGCGGCAGCCATAATTCACCCCTCCACTTT. This sequence joins TRBV19 and TRBJ1-6, with D hard to call. CDR1 LNHDA and CDR2 SQIVND come from the germline V gene (reference sequence). The CDR3 sequence is 16 residues long. Trimming took off 9 bases at V and 5 bases at J, with 20 bases between the two ends.

The rearrangement links TRBV5-1 to TRBJ2-1, with 7 bases matching TRBD1. Germline-derived CDR1 and CDR2 are SGHRS and YFSETQ. The CDR3 totals 15 residues. After removal of 3 bases from V and 7 bases from J, the junction contained 10 bases not matched to a gene. The CDR3 reads CASSSTGSTQNEQFF. As DNA, the CDR3 is TGCGCCAGCAGCTCGACAGGGTCAACCCAGAATGAGCAGTTCTTC.

V is TRBV5-1 and J is TRBJ1-3; maybe TRBD1 (5 bases). Germline CDR1 SGHRS, CDR2 YFSETQ. Trimming took 0 bases from V and 2 from J, leaving 6 bases between them. CDR3 length: 14 amino acids. CDR3 nucleotide sequence: TGCGCCAGCAGCTTGGACAGGCCTGGAAACACCATATATTTT. It translates to CASSLDRPGNTIYF.

The genes are TRBV6-5 and TRBJ2-7, with a possible D match to TRBD1 (6 bases). Trimming shortened V by 4 bases and J by 5 bases, and 18 bases separated the two germline ends. The CDR3 runs to 15 residues. Germline V CDR1 and CDR2: MNHEY, SVGAGI. In DNA, the CDR3 is TGTGCCAGCAGTTTTGACCAGGGGTGGAGAAACGAGCAGTACTTC. Amino acid sequence: CASSFDQGWRNEQYF.

The chain recombines TRBV18 with TRBJ2-7, with TRBD1 matching over 7 bases. This CDR3 region has 14 residues. CDR1 KGHSH and CDR2 LQKENI come from the germline V gene. J lost 0 bases, V lost 3 bases, and 2 bases had no gene match. The CDR3 nucleotides are TGTGCCAGCTCACCGAACAGGGGCTCCTACGAGCAGTACTTC. Its translation: CASSPNRGSYEQYF.

The J gene is TRBJ2-7, the V gene TRBV6-2 or TRBV6-3, with 14 bases lining up with TRBD2. CDR1 is MNHEY and CDR2 is SVGEGT in the germline V gene. Unmatched junction bases numbered 10, after V lost 2 bases and J lost 10 bases. The CDR3 loop spans 16 amino acids. DNA for the CDR3: TGTGCCAGCAGTTACCCCCGACCGGGACTAGCGGGGGTTCAGTACTTC. Translating it yields CASSYPRPGLAGVQYF.

The rearrangement links TRBV29-1 to TRBJ2-7; the match to TRBD1 covers 8 bases. The CDR3 is 13 residues long. Germline CDR1 and CDR2: SQVTM and ANQGSEA. J gave up 4 bases and V 4 bases, and 6 bases lay outside the gene matches. Here the CDR3 reads CSVVGQGGYEQYF. DNA for the CDR3: TGCAGCGTTGTCGGACAGGGAGGATACGAGCAGTACTTC.